The entry below describes one T cell receptor (beta chain). It was with 60 Vbeta and 13 Jbeta primers that the PCR ran. Using immunoSEQ multiplex PCR, the repertoire was profiled, and TCRdb retains in-frame clones only, with some absent. The data show fewer than 120,000 clones, about three quarters seen once. Germline V gene lookup returns CDR1 SGHTA and CDR2 FQGNSA. Deletions cut 2 bases from V and 2 bases from J, with 7 bases between. There are 14 residues in the CDR3. This sample stems from a study of cytomegalovirus exposure and HLA in healthy donors. Input material: PBMCs. The genes are TRBV7-2 and TRBJ2-1; weak D call: TRBD1 (6 bases). The receptor comes from a woman aged 55-75 years in good health and CMV-seropositive. The CDR3 spells CASSLRQAYNEQFF. The DNA of the CDR3 is TGTGCCAGCAGCTTACGACAGGCCTACAATGAGCAGTTCTTC.